This T cell receptor (beta chain) was captured by sequencing in a study of blood T cell repertoires in COVID-19. Across the study: Samples taken during acute and convalescent COVID-19 were collected in the United States, Italy and Spain.

Deletions cut 3 bases from V and 4 bases from J, with 19 bases between. This CDR3 has 16 amino acids. Germline CDR1 KGHSH, CDR2 LQKENI. Clones were sequenced by immunoSEQ multiplex PCR, and TCRdb holds only the in-frame ones, with some missing. The table records 150,000 or so clones, about 80% of them present only once. Source material: peripheral blood. This TCR derives from an older woman with acute or convalescent COVID-19. This sequence joins TRBV18 and TRBJ2-7; possible D gene TRBD1, 6 bases. Here the CDR3 DNA reads TGTGCCAGCTCACCGACGATGTCCAGGGGCGGGTACGAGCAGTACTTC. Translation gives CASSPTMSRGGYEQYF.